The present TCR beta chain was sequenced within a study of shared clonotypes between healthy human individuals. The overall study: The study enrolled a couple of women and a few men aged 18 to 49.

This CDR3 has 15 residues. The germline gives CDR1 SNHLY, CDR2 FYNNEI. V was pared by 7 bases and J by 2 bases, with 17 bases between. Points from the study as a whole: Of the naive CD4 clonotypes, roughly 5% were shared across a few donors.

Data came from immunoSEQ multiplex PCR; TCRdb stores just in-frame clones and leaves some out. Of more than 2,000,000 clones in the sample, 85% to 95% are singletons; the top ten hold 0.13% to 0.15%. Concerning this clone itself: Its antigen is currently unknown.

Specimen: naive CD4+ T cells sorted from blood. Noted subset: CD45RA+ positively selected. This sequence joins TRBV2 and TRBJ1-2, with D unclear. The sequence came from a young man in good health. In DNA form, the CDR3 reads TGTGCCAGCACCCCTCTCCGACACCTAAACTATGGCTACACCTTC. Translated: CASTPLRHLNYGYTF.